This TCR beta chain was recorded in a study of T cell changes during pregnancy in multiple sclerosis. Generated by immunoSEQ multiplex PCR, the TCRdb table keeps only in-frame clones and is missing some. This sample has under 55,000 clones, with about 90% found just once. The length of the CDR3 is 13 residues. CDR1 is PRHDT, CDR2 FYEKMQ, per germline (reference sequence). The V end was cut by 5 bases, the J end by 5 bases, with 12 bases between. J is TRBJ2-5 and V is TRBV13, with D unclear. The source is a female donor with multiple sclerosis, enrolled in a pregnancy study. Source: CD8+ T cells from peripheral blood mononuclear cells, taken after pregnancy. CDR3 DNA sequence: TGTGCCAGCAGCCCTGGAGAGAAGGAGACCCAGTACTTC. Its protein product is CASSPGEKETQYF.